A single sample is the source of the 10 T cell receptor beta chains below, sequenced in a study of T cell changes during pregnancy in multiple sclerosis. Profiling relied on immunoSEQ multiplex PCR, and the TCRdb table lists in-frame clones only, not all of them. The repertoire holds roughly 100,000 clones, with about nine tenths as singletons. The sample was peripheral blood, taken in the second trimester of pregnancy. The receptors were gathered from a female donor with multiple sclerosis, enrolled in a pregnancy study.

The V gene is TRBV4-1, the J gene TRBJ1-5; TRBD1 is a possible D gene (5 bases). Germline V lookup: CDR1 MGHRA, CDR2 YSYEKL. The CDR3 covers 17 residues. V lost 0 bases to trimming and J lost 7 bases, with 19 bases between them. As DNA, the CDR3 is TGCGCCAGCAGCCAAGAGGGCACGCTTCAGGGTTTCCAGCCCCAGCATTTT. It is translated as CASSQEGTLQGFQPQHF.

The genes are TRBV7-9 and TRBJ2-3; 7 bases align to TRBD1. This CDR3 region has 13 residues. Trimming cost V 7 bases and J 1 base; bases outside gene matches: 2. The germline CDR1 and CDR2 sequences are SEHNR and FQNEAQ (reference sequence). Here the CDR3 reads CASNDRGTDTQYF. In DNA form, the CDR3 reads TGTGCCAGCAATGACAGGGGCACAGATACGCAGTATTTT.

The rearrangement joins TRBV18 to TRBJ2-1; 16 bases are a match to TRBD2. With 3 bases clipped from V and 9 bases from J, the junction kept 5 bases outside the gene matches. The CDR3 has 16 residues. Germline CDR1 reads KGHSH; CDR2 reads LQKENI. In DNA form, the CDR3 reads TGTGCCAGCTCACCTCCGGGACTAGCGGGAGGGGTTGAGCAGTTCTTC. Translated: CASSPPGLAGGVEQFF.

The chain links TRBV6-5 to TRBJ2-6; possible D gene TRBD2, 5 bases. With 3 bases removed from V and 2 bases from J, the gap between germline ends came to 8 bases. This CDR3 contains 15 residues. CDR1 and CDR2 from the germline V gene are MNHEY and SVGAGI. The CDR3 sequence: CASSYVGAGANVLTF. DNA for the CDR3: TGTGCCAGCAGTTATGTGGGAGCTGGGGCCAACGTCCTGACTTTC.

The rearrangement uses TRBV27 and TRBJ1-2, with 7 bases lining up with TRBD1. Trimming at V came to 5 bases and at J to 2 bases, leaving 5 bases not matched to a gene. CDR1 is MNHEY and CDR2 is SMNVEV in the germline V gene (reference sequence). This CDR3 comprises 14 residues. The CDR3 spells CASSRDSENYGYTF. The CDR3 DNA follows: TGTGCCAGCAGTAGGGACAGCGAGAACTATGGCTACACCTTC.

The chain couples TRBV27 to TRBJ1-5, with D maybe TRBD1 (5 bases). V was trimmed by 8 bases and J by 4 bases, leaving 12 bases between them. The V gene's germline CDR1 is MNHEY and CDR2 SMNVEV (reference sequence). The CDR3 is 13 residues long. CDR3 protein: CASADGGNQPQHF. Written as DNA, the CDR3 is TGTGCCAGCGCCGACGGGGGGAATCAGCCCCAGCATTTT.

The gene calls are TRBV5-4 and TRBJ2-1, with 9 bases identical to TRBD2. V lost 9 bases to trimming and J lost 8 bases; unmatched junction nucleotides: 21. This CDR3 contains 17 residues. Germline V gene sequence: CDR1 SGHNT, CDR2 YYREEE (reference sequence). The CDR3 is CAISEGAGGRQLHEQFF. The CDR3 bases are TGTGCCATTTCGGAGGGTGCGGGAGGGCGACAATTGCATGAGCAGTTCTTC.

This clone was recorded once. The V call is TRBV5-1, the J call TRBJ2-3; D remains ambiguous. With 7 bases removed from V and 0 bases from J, the gap between germline ends came to 15 bases. Germline CDR1 and CDR2: SGHRS and YFSETQ. The CDR3 is made up of 15 amino acids. The CDR3 region has the DNA TGCGCCAGCTTAGAAACGACACTCAGCACAGATACGCAGTATTTT. Its protein product is CASLETTLSTDTQYF.

V usage is TRBV19 and J usage is TRBJ2-7; a weak D match, TRBD1 (6 bases). Between the trimmed V and J ends, which lost 3 bases and 7 bases, there was a span of 19 bases. Germline V gene sequence: CDR1 LNHDA, CDR2 SQIVND (reference sequence). CDR3 length: 15 residues. The CDR3 here is CASSIEGVPQVEQYF. CDR3 bases: TGTGCCAGTAGTATCGAGGGGGTTCCACAAGTGGAGCAGTACTTC. Full variable domain (remainder filled in from reference TRBV19 and TRBJ2-7): DGGITQSPKYLFRKEGQNVTLSCEQNLNHDAMYWYRQDPGQGLRLIYYSQIVNDFQKGDIAEGYSVSREKKESFPLTVTSAQKNPTAFYLCASSIEGVPQVEQYFGPGTRLTVT.

V gene TRBV14 combines with J gene TRBJ2-5; 13 bases match TRBD2. From germline, CDR1 is SGHDN and CDR2 FVKESK. Trimming at V came to 4 bases and at J to 5 bases, leaving 13 bases not matched to a gene. The CDR3 spans 18 residues. CDR3 in DNA: TGTGCCAGCAGCCCCCGAAGAGGACTAGCGGGAGTTCGCGAGACCCAGTACTTC. It translates to CASSPRRGLAGVRETQYF.